These 9 T cell receptor beta chains came from one sample sequenced in a study of blood T cell repertoires in COVID-19. Generated by immunoSEQ multiplex PCR, the TCRdb table keeps only in-frame clones and is missing some. The top ten clones hold 8.5% of a sample with just over 70,000 clones, around 91% of them seen once. The sequencing sample was made of peripheral blood. These receptors were obtained from a human donor in a cohort sampled during active COVID-19.

V is TRBV6-6 and J is TRBJ2-7; D gene uncertain. CDR1 MNHNY and CDR2 SVGAGI come from the germline V gene (reference sequence). V lost 11 bases and J 3 bases, leaving 14 bases between the germline ends. The CDR3 loop spans 12 amino acids. The CDR3 DNA is TGTGCCTCCAACCTCCCGGGCTACGAGCAGTACTTC. Protein: CASNLPGYEQYF.

This sequence joins TRBV2 and TRBJ1-1; maybe TRBD1 (6 bases). There are 13 residues in the CDR3. Looked up from germline, CDR1 is SNHLY and CDR2 is FYNNEI. Trimming removed 5 bases at V and 1 base at J, with 8 bases between. CDR3 residues: CASSRGANTEAFF. CDR3 coding DNA: TGTGCCAGCAGTCGGGGGGCGAACACTGAAGCTTTCTTT. Full variable domain (remainder filled in from reference TRBV2 and TRBJ1-1): EPEVTQTPSHQVTQMGQEVILRCVPISNHLYFYWYRQILGQKVEFLVSFYNNEISEKSEIFDDQFSVERPDGSNFTLKIRSTKLEDSAMYFCASSRGANTEAFFGQGTRLTVV.

J is TRBJ2-7 and V is TRBV11-2; 8 nucleotides match TRBD2. Germline CDR1 and CDR2: SGHAT and FQNNGV. The CDR3 runs 16 residues. V gave up 1 base and J gave up 5 bases; unmatched junction bases: 10. Here the CDR3 reads CASSLAYGGAPHEQYF. CDR3 sequence (DNA): TGTGCCAGCAGCTTAGCGTACGGGGGGGCCCCCCACGAGCAGTACTTC.

The CDR3 protein is CASSLSVSGNTIYF. The CDR3 DNA reads as TGTGCCAGCAGTTTATCAGTCTCTGGAAACACCATATATTTT. This rearrangement joins TRBV28 to TRBJ1-3; D uncertain. Looked up from germline, CDR1 is MDHEN and CDR2 is SYDVKM. Trimming cost V 1 base and J 0 bases, with 4 bases left between them. The length of the CDR3 is 14 residues. The full variable domain, with the rest looked up from reference TRBV28 and TRBJ1-3, is DVKVTQSSRYLVKRTGEKVFLECVQDMDHENMFWYRQDPGLGLRLIYFSYDVKMKEKGDIPEGYSVSREKKERFSLILESASTNQTSMYLCASSLSVSGNTIYFGEGSWLTVV.

The V gene is TRBV6-1, the J gene TRBJ2-7; no clear D. The V gene lost 2 bases and the J gene lost 0 bases, with 11 bases spanning the gap. CDR1 and CDR2 from the germline V gene are MNHNS and SASEGT. CDR3 length: 15 amino acids. The CDR3 region is CASSEKDIGSYEQYF. In DNA, the CDR3 is TGTGCCAGCAGTGAAAAAGACATCGGCTCCTACGAGCAGTACTTC.

The chain recombines TRBV10-3 with TRBJ2-7; D perhaps matches TRBD2 (6 bases). V gave up 8 bases and J gave up 7 bases, with 12 bases separating them. Per the germline V gene, CDR1 is ENHRY and CDR2 is SYGVKD. This CDR3 contains 11 residues. CDR3 in DNA: TGTGCCATCTCTGCTGGAGGGGAGCAGTACTTC. Its protein product is CAISAGGEQYF.

The chain uses TRBV5-1 and TRBJ1-2, with a possible D match to TRBD1 (6 bases). This CDR3 region has 15 residues. Looked up from germline, CDR1 is SGHRS and CDR2 is YFSETQ. The germline V and J ends were trimmed by 4 bases and 2 bases, with 15 bases remaining between them. The CDR3 DNA reads as TGCGCCAGCAGCCCCGTCCTAACAGGGAACTATGGCTACACCTTC. Its protein product is CASSPVLTGNYGYTF.

This clone appeared a single time. The V call is TRBV15, the J call TRBJ1-2, with D unclear. The V end lost 0 bases, the J end lost 7 bases, and 12 bases lay between the germline ends. Looked up from germline, CDR1 is LNHNV and CDR2 is YYDKDF (reference sequence). This CDR3 spans 14 amino acids. CDR3 bases: TGTGCCACCAGCAGAGATCCGGAGGGTGCTGGCTACACCTTC. Amino acid sequence: CATSRDPEGAGYTF.

The CDR3 DNA reads as TGCGCCAGCAGCTTTCACATAGCGGGGGGGCTTCCCGAGCAGTACTTC. Amino acid sequence: CASSFHIAGGLPEQYF. This chain links TRBV5-1 with TRBJ2-7; 11 bases match TRBD2. The ends lost 2 bases at V and 6 bases at J; junction bases unmatched: 10. The germline V gene has CDR1 SGHRS and CDR2 YFSETQ. CDR3 length: 16 residues.